What follows describes a single T cell receptor (beta chain). Its cognate antigen is unknown. The data belong to a study of OX40 agonist ivuxolimab in advanced cancers. General observations from the study: Among some nonresponders, normalized T-cell clonal expansion was also low.

The repertoire was sequenced with immunoSEQ multiplex PCR; TCRdb's copy has only in-frame clones and lacks some. This sample has about 23,000 clones, with 77% found just once. Trimming pared 3 bases from V and 1 base from J, leaving 10 bases between. Germline lookup yields CDR1 MNHEY and CDR2 SMNVEV (reference sequence). CDR3 length equals 15 residues. The sample consisted of CD4+ or CD8+ T cells sorted from blood, taken in a trial of the OX40 agonist ivuxolimab. This chain connects TRBV27 to TRBJ2-1, with D uncertain. This receptor was identified in an adult with an advanced solid tumor such as melanoma, head and neck, liver or kidney cancer. DNA of the CDR3: TGTGCCAGCAGTTTTCTTAGGGAATCCTACAATGAGCAGTTCTTC. Amino acid sequence: CASSFLRESYNEQFF.